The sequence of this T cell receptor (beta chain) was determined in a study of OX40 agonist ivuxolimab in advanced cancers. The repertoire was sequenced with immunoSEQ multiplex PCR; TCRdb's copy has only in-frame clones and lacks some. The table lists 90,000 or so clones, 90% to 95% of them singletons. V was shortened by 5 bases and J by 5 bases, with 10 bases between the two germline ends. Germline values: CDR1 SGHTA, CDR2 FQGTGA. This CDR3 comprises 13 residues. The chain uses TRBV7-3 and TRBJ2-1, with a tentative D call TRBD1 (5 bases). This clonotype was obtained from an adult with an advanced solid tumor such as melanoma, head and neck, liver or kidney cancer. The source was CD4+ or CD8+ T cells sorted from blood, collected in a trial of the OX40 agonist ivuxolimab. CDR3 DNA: TGTGCCAGCAGCCAGGGAATCGACAATGAGCAGTTCTTC. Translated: CASSQGIDNEQFF.